The clone carrying this TCR beta chain was recorded many times. Its specificity is not known. The source of the sample is a study of T-cell memory formation after mild COVID-19. TCRdb processed the 5' RACE reads anew with MiXCR; each CDR3 protein has one entry. This table has over 350,000 distinct CDR3 sequences, roughly 15% appearing once. The CDR3 covers 13 residues. CDR1 is SGHNT and CDR2 is YYREEE in the germline V gene (reference sequence). The V end lost 0 bases, the J end lost 2 bases, and 5 bases lay between the germline ends. Findings and caveats of the study: Whereas later expanders leaned CD4+, clones contracting day 15 to 85 showed a balanced CD4/CD8 makeup.

The chain uses TRBV5-4 and TRBJ1-2; possible D gene TRBD1, 5 bases. This TCR was sampled from a man between 18 and 29 years old who had mild COVID-19 (a few samples of this study predate the infection). Cell type and time point are not known. The sequenced sample consisted of PBMCs or a T cell subset sorted from them (not recorded which). In DNA form, the CDR3 reads TGTGCCAGCAGCTTGGAGGGGAACTATGGCTACACCTTC. Translated, it gives CASSLEGNYGYTF.